These 11 T cell receptor beta chains were sequenced from one sample in a study of T cell responses to AZD1222 COVID-19 vaccine. Method: immunoSEQ multiplex PCR; TCRdb's copy keeps in-frame clones and lacks some. The table lists more than 110,000 clones, just over 90% of them singletons, with 7.5% to 9.5% in the top ten. This material consisted of peripheral blood, taken on day 0 of AZD1222 vaccination. These receptors all come from an adult in good health.

This chain joins TRBV5-1 and TRBJ1-2; D is undetermined. Trimming removed 4 bases from V and 0 bases from J, with 7 bases in between. The CDR3 runs to 13 residues. The germline V gene encodes CDR1 SGHRS and CDR2 YFSETQ. The CDR3 spells CASSPGANYGYTF. CDR3 DNA sequence: TGCGCCAGCAGCCCGGGAGCTAACTATGGCTACACCTTC.

The chain links TRBV2 to TRBJ1-2; D unresolved. V gave up 5 bases and J gave up 2 bases, with 6 bases separating them. This CDR3 region has 12 residues. Per the germline V gene, CDR1 is SNHLY and CDR2 is FYNNEI. The CDR3 bases are TGTGCCAGCAGTAGGGTGAACTATGGCTACACCTTC. Translation: CASSRVNYGYTF.

This rearrangement joins TRBV30 to TRBJ2-1; TRBD2 matches 11 bases. V trimming: 8 bases; J trimming: 9 bases; junction bases outside the gene matches: 9. Germline V gene lookup returns CDR1 GTSNPN and CDR2 SVGIG (reference sequence). This CDR3 comprises 13 residues. The CDR3, as DNA: TGTGCCGCGGGGACTAGCGGTCTCGGTGAGCAGTTCTTC. Its translation is CAAGTSGLGEQFF.

This chain connects TRBV13 to TRBJ2-3, with 8 bases identical to TRBD2. J gave up 0 bases and V 8 bases, and 4 bases lay outside the gene matches. Germline CDR1 PRHDT, CDR2 FYEKMQ (reference sequence). This CDR3 is 14 amino acids long. The CDR3: CASSQRGSTDTQYF. The DNA of the CDR3 is TGTGCCAGCTCCCAGCGGGGGAGCACAGATACGCAGTATTTT.

This rearrangement joins TRBV7-9 to TRBJ1-1; D remains unclear. This CDR3 has 14 amino acids. Looked up from germline, CDR1 is SEHNR and CDR2 is FQNEAQ (reference sequence). Deletions cut 1 base from V and 2 bases from J, with 8 bases between. The CDR3 sequence: CASSLVAHNTEAFF. The CDR3 bases are TGTGCCAGCAGCTTAGTGGCCCATAACACTGAAGCTTTCTTT.

V and J are TRBV5-4 and TRBJ2-2; D perhaps matches TRBD2 (5 bases). This CDR3 has 16 residues. Germline CDR1 and CDR2: SGHNT and YYREEE (reference sequence). The V end was cut by 0 bases, the J end by 1 base, with 10 bases between. DNA of the CDR3: TGTGCCAGCAGCTTGGGGGTTGCGGGGAACACCGGGGAGCTGTTTTTT. It codes for CASSLGVAGNTGELFF.

This chain joins TRBV27 and TRBJ2-7, with 9 bases lining up with TRBD1. V lost 4 bases and J lost 4; bases outside the gene matches: 8. The CDR3 is 15 amino acids. Germline-derived CDR1 and CDR2 are MNHEY and SMNVEV (reference sequence). This CDR3 reads CASSSIQGAEYEQYF. The CDR3 DNA follows: TGTGCCAGCAGTTCCATACAGGGGGCCGAGTACGAGCAGTACTTC.

The V and J genes are TRBV6-2 or TRBV6-3 and TRBJ2-3, with D tentatively TRBD2 (5 bases). This CDR3 contains 15 residues. The V gene's germline CDR1 is MNHEY and CDR2 SVGEGT. V was clipped by 2 bases and J by 2 bases, with 11 bases between them. The CDR3 reads CASSYPGSNTDTQYF. The CDR3 bases are TGTGCCAGCAGTTACCCGGGATCTAACACAGATACGCAGTATTTT.

The rearrangement links TRBV30 to TRBJ1-6; D is undetermined. V dropped 3 bases and J dropped 0 bases, with 6 bases sitting between them. This CDR3 is built from 14 residues. CDR1 GTSNPN and CDR2 SVGIG come from the germline V gene (reference sequence). CDR3 nucleotide sequence: TGTGCCTGGAGCCGGAACTCCTATAATTCACCCCTCCACTTT. Translation gives CAWSRNSYNSPLHF.

The chain uses TRBV27 and TRBJ1-2, with unresolved D. The germline V and J ends were trimmed by 0 bases and 8 bases, with 13 bases remaining between them. Germline-derived CDR1 and CDR2 are MNHEY and SMNVEV (reference sequence). The CDR3 sequence is 14 residues long. The CDR3 here is CASSLSTALYGYTF. In nucleotides, the CDR3 is TGTGCCAGCAGTTTATCCACAGCCCTTTACGGCTACACCTTC.

This clone was counted a few times. The chain employs TRBV13 and TRBJ2-5; D unclear. Trimming removed 1 base from V and 5 bases from J, with 8 bases in between. The germline gives CDR1 PRHDT, CDR2 FYEKMQ (reference sequence). CDR3 length: 13 residues. The DNA for the CDR3 is TGTGCCAGCAGCTTAGCTCAGTGGGAGACCCAGTACTTC. Residues: CASSLAQWETQYF.